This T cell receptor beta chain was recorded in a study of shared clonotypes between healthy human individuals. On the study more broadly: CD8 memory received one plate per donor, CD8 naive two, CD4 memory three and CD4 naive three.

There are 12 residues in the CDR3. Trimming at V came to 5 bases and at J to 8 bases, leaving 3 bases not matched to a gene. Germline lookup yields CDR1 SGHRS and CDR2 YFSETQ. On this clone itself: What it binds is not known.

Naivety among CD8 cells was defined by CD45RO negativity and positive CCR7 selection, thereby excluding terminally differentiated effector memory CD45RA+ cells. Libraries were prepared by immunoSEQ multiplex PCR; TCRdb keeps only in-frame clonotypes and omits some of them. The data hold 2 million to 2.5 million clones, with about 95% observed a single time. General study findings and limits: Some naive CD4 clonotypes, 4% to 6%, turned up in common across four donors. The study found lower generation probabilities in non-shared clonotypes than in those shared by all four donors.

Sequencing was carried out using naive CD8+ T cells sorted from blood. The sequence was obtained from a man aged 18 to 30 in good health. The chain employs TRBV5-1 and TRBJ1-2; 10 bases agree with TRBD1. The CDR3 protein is CASRDRGSGYTF. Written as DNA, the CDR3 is TGCGCCAGCAGGGACAGGGGGAGCGGCTACACCTTC.